The 9 T cell receptor beta chains in this list originate from one sample, sequenced in a study of low-dose radiotherapy and immunotherapy resistance in tumors. First-strand cDNA used TRAV- and TRBV-specific primers, covering alpha and beta chains. A constant-region primer paired with the V-primer adapter amplified TCRs over approximately 19 PCR cycles. Each CDR3 protein gets one entry after TCRdb re-called the reads with MiXCR. Counted here are just under 10,000 distinct CDR3 sequences, over 35% occurring once; the ten biggest clones make up 5.5% to 6.5%. The receptor source for this set is a human donor with advanced metastatic prostate, ovarian, gallbladder or colorectal cancer (not recorded which). This table probably holds off-target reads from a library built for another chain.

This clonotype turned up a few times. V is TRBV29-1 and J is TRBJ2-5; D is perhaps TRBD1 or TRBD2 (6 bases each). Trimming took off 4 bases at V and 5 bases at J, with 14 bases between the two ends. From germline, CDR1 is SQVTM and CDR2 ANQGSEA. This CDR3 is built from 13 residues. The CDR3 DNA follows: TGCAGCGTTGGTAAGGGGGGCGCGGAGACCCAGTACTTC. Its protein is CSVGKGGAETQYF.

About this clonotype: The DNA is omitted, as the CDR3 cannot be located on it reliably, and the CDR3 follows TCRdb's listing. This chain links TRBV27 with TRBJ2-3; TRBD2 was called by the table and not checked on the DNA. The CDR3 comprises 16 residues, both ends counted. Germline CDR1 reads MNHEY; CDR2 reads SMNVEV (reference sequence). The CDR3 loop reads CASSLVASGSGDTQCF.

In its sample, this clonotype was seen a few times. CDR3 DNA sequence: TGTGCCAGCAGCTCCACCGGGACTAGCAGCGAGCAGTACTTC. It is translated as CASSSTGTSSEQYF. The rearrangement joins TRBV7-9 to TRBJ2-7; TRBD2 agrees at 9 bases. Germline V lookup: CDR1 SEHNR, CDR2 FQNEAQ (reference sequence). There are 14 residues in the CDR3. V lost 4 bases and J lost 6; bases outside the gene matches: 7.

The chain employs TRBV18 and TRBJ2-6; D remains ambiguous. Trimming took 3 bases from V and 2 from J, leaving 5 bases between them. Germline CDR1 and CDR2: KGHSH and LQKENI. The CDR3 loop spans 14 amino acids. The DNA of the CDR3 is TGTGCCAGCTCACCGCGCCCTGGGGCCAACGTCCTGACTTTC. Translating it yields CASSPRPGANVLTF.

This chain connects TRBV3-1 to TRBJ2-3, with D possibly TRBD1 on 5 matching bases. V was shortened by 11 bases and J by 1 base, with 19 bases between the two germline ends. The germline V gene has CDR1 LGHDT and CDR2 YNNKEL (reference sequence). This CDR3 contains 15 residues. As DNA, the CDR3 is TGTGCCTGCTCCGGGTGGGGCTCTGGCACAGATACGCAGTATTTT. It codes for CACSGWGSGTDTQYF.

This clonotype was detected a few times. This chain uses TRBV19 with TRBJ2-2; TRBD2 is a possible D gene (6 bases). CDR3 length equals 15 residues. V lost 3 bases and J 6 bases, leaving 14 bases between the germline ends. The germline gives CDR1 LNHDA, CDR2 SQIVND (reference sequence). CDR3 bases: TGTGCCAGTAGTATGTCTAGCGCGACTCCCGGGGAGCTGTTTTTT. Amino acids: CASSMSSATPGELFF.

This clonotype was counted between two and nine times. J is TRBJ2-7 and V is TRBV12-3 or TRBV12-4; D ambiguous. CDR3 size: 12 residues. Trimming took off 4 bases at V and 2 bases at J, with 6 bases between the two ends. CDR3 DNA: TGTGCCAGCAGTTGGAAGCCCTACGAGCAGTACTTC. Translation: CASSWKPYEQYF.

This chain links TRBV10-3 with TRBJ1-5; no definite D call. CDR3 size: 13 residues. CDR1 ENHRY and CDR2 SYGVKD come from the germline V gene. V shed 0 bases and J shed 6 bases, with 6 bases lying between them. For the CDR3, the DNA is TGTGCCATCAGTGAGTCGACGGGTCAGCCCCAGCATTTT. Its protein product is CAISESTGQPQHF.

In its sample, this clonotype ranks as medium-sized. The genes are TRBV4-1 and TRBJ1-1, with D hard to call. Trimming cost V 6 bases and J 0 bases, with 20 bases left between them. The V gene's germline CDR1 is MGHRA and CDR2 YSYEKL. The CDR3 covers 17 residues. Here the CDR3 reads CASRQRPSDGLNTEAFF. As DNA, the CDR3 is TGCGCCAGCAGACAGCGGCCGTCGGACGGATTGAACACTGAAGCTTTCTTT.